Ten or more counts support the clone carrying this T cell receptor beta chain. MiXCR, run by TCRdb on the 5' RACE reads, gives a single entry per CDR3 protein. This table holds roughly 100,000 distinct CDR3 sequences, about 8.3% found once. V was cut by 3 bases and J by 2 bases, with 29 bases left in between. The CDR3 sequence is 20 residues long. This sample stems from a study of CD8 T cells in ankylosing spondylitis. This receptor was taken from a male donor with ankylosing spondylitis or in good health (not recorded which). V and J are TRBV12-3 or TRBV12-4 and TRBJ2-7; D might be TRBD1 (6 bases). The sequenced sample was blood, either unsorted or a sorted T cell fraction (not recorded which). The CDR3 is CASSLRGSGDNLPTAYEQYF. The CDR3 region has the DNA TGTGCCAGCAGTTTGAGGGGGAGTGGGGACAACTTACCAACTGCCTACGAGCAGTACTTC.